This T cell receptor beta chain was captured by sequencing in a study of CD8 T cells in ankylosing spondylitis. Via MiXCR, TCRdb re-called the 5' RACE reads, giving one row per CDR3 protein. Of about 270,000 distinct CDR3 sequences detected, roughly 32% appear once; the ten largest clones hold roughly 4.2%. V lost 0 bases to trimming and J lost 7 bases, with 9 bases between them. The germline V gene encodes CDR1 SNHLY and CDR2 FYNNEI. The CDR3 is 13 amino acids. The chain carries TRBV2 and TRBJ2-5; no clear D. This receptor was identified in a male donor with ankylosing spondylitis or in good health (not recorded which). The sample consisted of blood, either unsorted or a sorted T cell fraction (not recorded which). CDR3 coding DNA: TGTGCCAGCAGTGAAGCGCAAGTAGTGACCCAGTACTTC. This translates into CASSEAQVVTQYF.